Listed here are 4 T cell receptor beta chains from one sample, sequenced in a study of cytomegalovirus exposure and HLA in healthy donors. In the PCR, 60 Vbeta and 13 Jbeta primers were used. The protocol was immunoSEQ multiplex PCR, while the TCRdb copy is restricted to in-frame clones and leaves out a portion. The table includes 100,000 or so clones, 79% detected once. The sample was PBMCs. The source is a female donor in good health and CMV-seropositive.

The gene calls are TRBV2 and TRBJ1-2, with D uncertain. Germline V gene sequence: CDR1 SNHLY, CDR2 FYNNEI. The CDR3 has 14 residues. Trimming took 1 base from V and 2 from J, leaving 8 bases between them. The CDR3 DNA follows: TGTGCCAGCAGTGAAGAGCGAGGGAACTATGGCTACACCTTC. This encodes CASSEERGNYGYTF. The variable domain in full, with the rest retrieved from reference TRBV2 and TRBJ1-2, is EPEVTQTPSHQVTQMGQEVILRCVPISNHLYFYWYRQILGQKVEFLVSFYNNEISEKSEIFDDQFSVERPDGSNFTLKIRSTKLEDSAMYFCASSEERGNYGYTFGSGTRLTVV.

The genes are TRBV19 and TRBJ1-2; D not resolved. Trimming stripped 1 base from V and 6 bases from J, with 15 bases between. This CDR3 has 15 residues. The germline CDR1 and CDR2 sequences are LNHDA and SQIVND (reference sequence). The chain's CDR3 is CASSIVPGTHDGYTF. The CDR3 bases are TGTGCCAGTAGTATAGTCCCAGGTACGCACGATGGCTACACCTTC. The full variable domain, with the rest looked up from reference TRBV19 and TRBJ1-2, is DGGITQSPKYLFRKEGQNVTLSCEQNLNHDAMYWYRQDPGQGLRLIYYSQIVNDFQKGDIAEGYSVSREKKESFPLTVTSAQKNPTAFYLCASSIVPGTHDGYTFGSGTRLTVV.

The chain carries TRBV5-1 and TRBJ1-1; D not certain. Germline loops: CDR1 SGHRS, CDR2 YFSETQ. Trimming pared 1 base from V and 0 bases from J, leaving 16 bases between. The CDR3 extends over 17 amino acids. For the CDR3, the DNA is TGCGCCAGCAGCTTGATCAGGAAGGCAGCCCTGAACACTGAAGCTTTCTTT. It encodes CASSLIRKAALNTEAFF.

This chain connects TRBV6-1 to TRBJ2-2; D not certain. V was trimmed by 7 bases and J by 1 base, leaving 4 bases between them. The V gene's germline CDR1 is MNHNS and CDR2 SASEGT. CDR3 size: 12 residues. CDR3 coding DNA: TGTGCCAGCACGCGGAACACCGGGGAGCTGTTTTTT. This translates into CASTRNTGELFF.